This record looks at one T cell receptor (beta chain) sequence and its context. The antigen remains undetermined. The table came from immunoSEQ multiplex PCR; TCRdb's copy has only in-frame clones and leaves some out. The data hold 25,000 to 30,000 clones, with about 70% observed a single time. This entry belongs to a study of CD4 T cells in relation to SARS-CoV-2 and coronaviruses. This CDR3 comprises 14 residues. Germline-derived CDR1 and CDR2 are GTSNPN and SVGIG (reference sequence). Trimming removed 1 base from V and 7 bases from J, with 14 bases in between. The unexposed donors gave CD4+ T cells in about 2010-2018, prior to COVID-19. CD4+ T cells were isolated from the cells after around 11 days of culture. Unexposed-donor CD4+ T cells were probed with SARS-CoV-2 S/N and four cold-coronavirus spikes, cells permitting.

The V call is TRBV30, the J call TRBJ1-5, with D perhaps matching TRBD1 (5 bases). Specimen: CD4+ T cells from PBMCs, cultured in vitro. This receptor was identified in a human donor in good health. The CDR3 loop reads CAWSEGGVVQPQHF. The CDR3 DNA is TGTGCCTGGAGTGAAGGAGGGGTTGTACAGCCCCAGCATTTT.